What follows is one TCR beta chain and its context. CDR3 length equals 15 residues. Germline values: CDR1 GTSNPN, CDR2 SVGIG (reference sequence). Trimming removed 4 bases at V and 1 base at J, with 16 bases between. Repertoires were generated with immunoSEQ multiplex PCR, while TCRdb's copy carries only in-frame clones and drops some. The repertoire holds 150,000 or so clones, with about 88% as singletons. This sample stems from a study of T cell responses to AZD1222 COVID-19 vaccine. This specimen consisted of peripheral blood, obtained on day 0 of AZD1222 vaccination. The V gene is TRBV30, the J gene TRBJ1-1; no definite D call. This receptor was obtained from an adult in good health. The CDR3 sequence: CAWIGRGGQNTEAFF. The CDR3 bases are TGTGCCTGGATTGGGCGGGGAGGCCAGAACACTGAAGCTTTCTTT.